The sequence of this TCR beta chain was determined in a study of blood T cell repertoires in COVID-19. Data came from immunoSEQ multiplex PCR; TCRdb stores just in-frame clones and leaves some out. The sample has about 230,000 clones; around 88% are singletons. V lost 5 bases to trimming and J lost 0 bases; unmatched junction nucleotides: 10. The CDR3 sequence is 17 residues long. Germline V CDR1 and CDR2: SGHTA, FQGNSA. The chain links TRBV7-2 to TRBJ2-3; the match to TRBD2 covers 8 bases. This sequence originates from a woman in her 40s with acute COVID-19. The sequencing input was PBMCs or T cells enriched from blood (not recorded which). The CDR3: CASSTVAGMFSTDTQYF. CDR3 DNA: TGTGCCAGCAGCACCGTAGCGGGGATGTTTAGCACAGATACGCAGTATTTT.